The text below deals with one TCR beta chain. Described time point: blood at routine non-recurrence follow-up after resection. Without sorting, whole RNA was sequenced from tumor, nontumor lung or frozen PBMC. The data derive from a study of spatial heterogeneity in lung cancer. Study in general: Any follow-up PBMC samples that were available went on to be sequenced, and the median time to follow-up was around 22 months after resection. Combinations of a unique TCR and a UMI were tallied in raw reads, and on average each appeared more than ten times.

CDR3 length: 16 residues. Germline V gives CDR1 MNHNY, CDR2 SVGAGI (reference sequence). V dropped 7 bases and J dropped 8; count of bases not matched to a gene: 15. TCRdb itself ran the 5' RACE reads through MiXCR, one entry per CDR3 protein. Among 35,000 to 55,000 distinct CDR3 sequences listed, roughly 12% were seen once. The chain employs TRBV6-6 and TRBJ1-4; 8 bases fit TRBD1. The sequenced sample was PBMCs, obtained at follow-up. The clonotype was recovered from a male donor with early-stage non-small cell lung cancer. For the CDR3, the DNA is TGTGCCAGCAAGGATAATCGGGACAGGCTTGAGGAAAAACTGTTTTTT. It encodes CASKDNRDRLEEKLFF.